The rows below give T cell receptor beta chains drawn from one sample of a study of cytomegalovirus exposure and HLA in healthy donors. Sequencing was performed with immunoSEQ multiplex PCR; in TCRdb, only in-frame clones are kept and a portion is missing. This sample has about 110,000 clones; around 80% occur once, and the top ten carry roughly 5%. Sequenced material: PBMCs. The receptors were sampled from a female donor in good health and CMV-seropositive. Each CDR3 is given with its conserved first and last residue. The order of the fields is D gene, J gene, clone size, V gene, CDR3 DNA, CDR3 protein. D genes are given only for firm matches. Rows may omit the clone size; those that give it use once, few, many or a size class.

>TRBD1|TRBJ1-1|-|TRBV4-2
TGTGCCAGCAGCCAGGACAGGGGGGCCACTGAAGCTTTCTTT
CASSQDRGATEAFF
>TRBD2|TRBJ2-1|-|TRBV7-2
TGTGCCAGCAGCCGATTTAGCGGGGGCAATGAGCAGTTCTTC
CASSRFSGGNEQFF
>-|TRBJ2-7|-|TRBV6-1
TGTGCCAGCAGGGTAGGACAGAGTAAGAACTACGAGCAGTACTTC
CASRVGQSKNYEQYF
>-|TRBJ1-6|-|TRBV5-5
TGTGCCAGCAGCTTGGCAACAGTTTTGGGTAATTCACCCCTCCACTTT
CASSLATVLGNSPLHF
>-|TRBJ1-4|-|TRBV5-6
TGTGCCAGCAGCTTGTTCACCCGGGCGGGGGAAGGAGAAAAACTGTTTTTT
CASSLFTRAGEGEKLFF
>TRBD2|TRBJ2-1|-|TRBV6-4
TGTGCCAGCAGTGACGGCGGGAGGGCCAGCGAGCAGTTCTTC
CASSDGGRASEQFF
>-|TRBJ1-5|-|TRBV2
TGTGCCAGCAGTGTAGGAGGGGCGGTGGCTCAGCCCCAGCATTTT
CASSVGGAVAQPQHF
>-|TRBJ1-1|once|TRBV7-9
TGTGCCAGCAGCGAGTACAGGGCCGGGAATGCTGAAGCTTTCTTT
CASSEYRAGNAEAFF
>TRBD2|TRBJ2-2|-|TRBV4-1
TGCGCCAGCAGCCCCGGGACTAGCGGGGGGTACACCGGGGAGCTGTTTTTT
CASSPGTSGGYTGELFF
>TRBD2|TRBJ2-1|-|TRBV18
TGTGCCAGCTCGCCGAGGACTAGCGGGAGCTATGAGCAGTTCTTC
CASSPRTSGSYEQFF
>TRBD2|TRBJ2-1|-|TRBV4-1
TGCGCCAGCAGCCCCAAGGTCTCTAGCGGGACAGTTAATGAGCAGTTCTTC
CASSPKVSSGTVNEQFF
>-|TRBJ2-7|few|TRBV4-1
TGCGCCAGCAGCCTAGCGGCTGGGGCGGGGGAGCAGTACTTC
CASSLAAGAGEQYF
>TRBD2|TRBJ2-7|-|TRBV28
TGTGCCAGCAGTTTAAGGGGACTAGTAAAACACGAGCAGTACTTC
CASSLRGLVKHEQYF
>TRBD2|TRBJ2-2|-|TRBV14
TGTGCCAGCAGCCTCCATAGGGGGAGCGGACTAGCGGGCACCGGGGAGCTGTTTTTT
CASSLHRGSGLAGTGELFF
>TRBD1|TRBJ2-7|-|TRBV10-3
TGTGCCATCAGTGAAAGTGAGGACAGGGGCACCTACGAGCAGTACTTC
CAISESEDRGTYEQYF
>TRBD1|TRBJ2-7|-|TRBV11-2
TGTGCCAGCAGCCAGGGACAGAATGAGCAGTACTTC
CASSQGQNEQYF
>TRBD1|TRBJ2-2|-|TRBV28
TGTGCCAGCAGAACAGGGGGCGCGGACACCGGGGAGCTGTTTTTT
CASRTGGADTGELFF
>-|TRBJ1-6|once|TRBV19
TGTGCCAGTAGTATAGGGCAGGGAAACAGCTCCTATAATTCACCCCTCCACTTT
CASSIGQGNSSYNSPLHF